The clone carrying this T cell receptor (beta chain) was observed once. The CDR3 has 14 amino acids. Deletions cut 2 bases from V and 2 bases from J, with 8 bases between. CDR1 SGHKS and CDR2 YYEKEE come from the germline V gene (reference sequence). TCRdb re-called clones from the PCR reads using MiXCR. This sample has tens of thousands of clones, with roughly 20% found just once. Prior to thyroid surgery, none of the patients had received any treatment. The sample comes from a study of metastatic and nonmetastatic thyroid tumors. V and J are TRBV5-5 and TRBJ1-3, with D unclear. Material: blood. The clonotype originates from a female donor with papillary thyroid cancer or a benign thyroid nodule (not recorded which). Some clones in this sample may be carry-over from other donors' samples. The CDR3 sequence: CASSFQPTGNTIYF. The CDR3 DNA is TGTGCCAGCAGCTTCCAGCCGACTGGAAACACCATATATTTT.